The rows below give T cell receptor beta chains drawn from one sample of a study of blood T cell repertoires in COVID-19. Sequencing was performed with immunoSEQ multiplex PCR; in TCRdb, only in-frame clones are kept and a portion is missing. The table has over 150,000 clones, 82% seen once. The sequencing input was PBMCs or T cells enriched from blood (not recorded which). These receptors came from a man aged 35-49 years who had recovered from COVID-19. Both conserved end residues are part of each CDR3. The D gene is left open where the match is weak. The size entry is marked missing in some rows and otherwise reads once, few, many or a size class.

TRBV27	.	.	TRBJ1-2	CASSPIGPPGGYTF	TGTGCCAGCAGTCCAATCGGGCCACCGGGAGGCTACACCTTC
TRBV6-5	.	TRBD1	TRBJ1-2	CASNPGQGAQGYTF	TGTGCCAGCAACCCGGGACAGGGGGCGCAAGGCTACACCTTC
TRBV7-3	few	.	TRBJ2-5	CASSLRGTASGDWTQYF	TGTGCCAGCAGCTTAAGAGGGACAGCCTCGGGAGATTGGACCCAGTACTTC
TRBV4-2	few	TRBD1	TRBJ1-6	CASSQLRGGQGTSPLHF	TGTGCCAGCAGCCAGCTCAGAGGGGGACAGGGGACTTCACCCCTCCACTTT
TRBV15	.	.	TRBJ2-7	CATSTIGSEGYEQYF	TGTGCCACCAGCACGATCGGGTCTGAAGGCTACGAGCAGTACTTC
TRBV15	.	.	TRBJ1-2	CATSRDLGNGGRGYGYTF	TGTGCCACCAGCAGAGATCTAGGGAACGGTGGTCGGGGTTATGGCTACACCTTC
TRBV6-2/TRBV6-3	once	.	TRBJ1-5	CASSPYTPTPSNQPQHF	TGTGCCAGCAGTCCCTATACCCCGACACCAAGCAATCAGCCCCAGCATTTT
TRBV29-1	few	.	TRBJ2-1	CSVDDGGPSYNEQFF	TGCAGCGTTGACGACGGGGGGCCCTCCTACAATGAGCAGTTCTTC
TRBV11-3	.	TRBD1	TRBJ2-2	CASSDGTGDPTGELFF	TGTGCCAGCAGCGACGGGACAGGGGATCCCACCGGGGAGCTGTTTTTT
TRBV28	.	TRBD2	TRBJ2-3	CASSPRDGRTDTQYF	TGTGCCAGCAGCCCTCGAGACGGGAGGACAGATACGCAGTATTTT
TRBV7-2	.	.	TRBJ1-2	CASSLIAGGYTF	TGTGCCAGCAGCTTAATTGCGGGGGGCTACACCTTC
TRBV7-2	.	TRBD1	TRBJ2-1	CASSLGRPDRVSNEQFF	TGTGCCAGCAGCTTAGGTAGGCCGGACAGGGTTAGCAATGAGCAGTTCTTC
TRBV30	.	.	TRBJ2-5	CAWGMGPVGETQYF	TGTGCCTGGGGAATGGGGCCGGTAGGAGAGACCCAGTACTTC
TRBV5-1	.	.	TRBJ1-1	CASSSPGGDTEAFF	TGCGCCAGCAGCAGCCCGGGGGGTGATACTGAAGCTTTCTTT
TRBV5-5	.	TRBD1	TRBJ1-2	CASSWGQGNYGYTF	TGTGCCAGCAGCTGGGGACAGGGCAACTATGGCTACACCTTC
TRBV6-5	once	.	TRBJ1-5	CASSQGNQPQHF	TGTGCCAGCAGCCAGGGAAACCAGCCCCAGCATTTT
TRBV7-2	.	TRBD1	TRBJ1-6	CASSLVGGSGTASPPLHF	TGTGCCAGCAGCTTAGTCGGGGGATCCGGGACAGCGAGTCCACCCCTCCACTTT
TRBV7-2	.	.	TRBJ1-1	CASSLDLSTGSTEAFF	TGTGCCAGCAGCTTAGATTTGTCAACAGGGAGCACTGAAGCTTTCTTT
TRBV29-1	.	.	TRBJ2-1	CSVVWAGAQSYNEQFF	TGCAGCGTTGTATGGGCTGGGGCCCAGTCCTACAATGAGCAGTTCTTC
TRBV14	.	.	TRBJ1-6	CASSPLGRGNSPLHF	TGTGCCAGCAGCCCCTTAGGGAGGGGGAATTCACCCCTCCACTTT